Sequencing of this T cell receptor beta chain was carried out in a study of T cells expressing NK-cell markers. The cDNA for TCR beta came from 5'RACE template switching with UMIs. Reanalyzing the 5' RACE reads, TCRdb keeps one entry per CDR3 protein, without DNA. Its listing shows about 460,000 distinct CDR3 sequences. The CDR3 sequence is 15 residues long. The germline V gene encodes CDR1 LNHNV and CDR2 YYDKDF (reference sequence). This receptor was taken from a woman between 50 and 59 years old in good health. The sample consisted of blood T cells: a sorted CD56 or NKG2C T cell subset, CD4+ or CD8+ T cells, or bulk PBMC T cells (not recorded which). The chain couples TRBV15 to TRBJ2-1; the D gene TCRdb calls, TRBD1, cannot be checked with no DNA. The CDR3 spells CATSRDQGGYNEQFF. The full variable domain, rest sourced from reference TRBV15 and TRBJ2-1, is DAMVIQNPRYQVTQFGKPVTLSCSQTLNHNVMYWYQQKSSQAPKLLFHYYDKDFNNEADTPDNFQSRRPNTSFCFLDIRSPGLGDTAMYLCATSRDQGGYNEQFFGPGTRLTVL.